This is a list of T cell receptor beta chains from one sample in a study of CD8+CD57+ T cells in acquired aplastic anemia. TCRdb re-called the reads through MiXCR, storing one row per CDR3 protein. The sample lists approximately 81,000 distinct CDR3 sequences; about half were seen once. The material sequenced was sorted CD4+, CD8+, or CD8+CD57+ T cells (not recorded which) from PBMCs. All receptors come from a human donor in good health, serving as a control. Each CDR3 is given with its conserved first and last residue. Fields, in order: J gene, clone size, D gene, V gene, CDR3 DNA, CDR3 protein. The D gene is left open where the match is weak. Size is stated for part of the rows, as once, few or many counts, or as a class when the clone is expanded.

j_gene: TRBJ2-3
abundance: many
d_gene: TRBD1
v_gene: TRBV10-1
CDR3nt: TGCGCCAGCAGCTTGGGACAGGGAATGGGCAGAACCACAGATACGCAGTATTTT
CDR3aa: CASSLGQGMGRTTDTQYF

j_gene: TRBJ2-7
abundance: NA
d_gene: NA
v_gene: TRBV15
CDR3nt: TGTGCCAGCAGCTCGGTCCAAAGCTCCTACGAGCAGTACTTC
CDR3aa: CASSSVQSSYEQYF

j_gene: TRBJ2-5
abundance: NA
d_gene: TRBD2
v_gene: TRBV7-8
CDR3nt: TGTGCCAGCAGCCCGGGACTAGCGGGGTTGCTCGAGACCCAGTACTTC
CDR3aa: CASSPGLAGLLETQYF

j_gene: TRBJ1-2
abundance: many
d_gene: NA
v_gene: TRBV4-1
CDR3nt: TGCGCCAGCAGCCAAGAGTACTCTGGCTACACCTTC
CDR3aa: CASSQEYSGYTF

j_gene: TRBJ2-5
abundance: NA
d_gene: NA
v_gene: TRBV12-3/TRBV12-4
CDR3nt: TGTGCCAGCAGTCCTTCCGGGACCCAAGAGACCCAGTACTTC
CDR3aa: CASSPSGTQETQYF

j_gene: TRBJ2-5
abundance: NA
d_gene: NA
v_gene: TRBV7-6
CDR3nt: TGTGCCAGCAGCTTAGATACAGGACACCAAGAGACCCAGTACTTC
CDR3aa: CASSLDTGHQETQYF

j_gene: TRBJ2-3
abundance: NA
d_gene: NA
v_gene: TRBV2
CDR3nt: TGTGCCAGCAGTCCCGGGAATCCCTCAGATACGCAGTATTTT
CDR3aa: CASSPGNPSDTQYF

j_gene: TRBJ1-2
abundance: medium-sized
d_gene: NA
v_gene: TRBV25-1
CDR3nt: TGTGCCAGCAGTGAAGGAAACTATGGCTACACCTTC
CDR3aa: CASSEGNYGYTF

j_gene: TRBJ1-2
abundance: many
d_gene: TRBD1
v_gene: TRBV3-1
CDR3nt: TGTGCCAGCAGCCAAGGGACAGGGAATGGCTACACCTTC
CDR3aa: CASSQGTGNGYTF

j_gene: TRBJ1-2
abundance: NA
d_gene: NA
v_gene: TRBV5-1
CDR3nt: TGCGCCAGCAGCCAATCCGGTGAGGCCGGCTATGGCTACACCTTC
CDR3aa: CASSQSGEAGYGYTF

j_gene: TRBJ2-7
abundance: few
d_gene: NA
v_gene: TRBV19
CDR3nt: TGTGCCAGTAGTCGGGACCAAAGATCCTACGAGCAGTACTTC
CDR3aa: CASSRDQRSYEQYF

j_gene: TRBJ2-1
abundance: few
d_gene: NA
v_gene: TRBV7-9
CDR3nt: TGTGCCAGCAGCATACTTTCTGCCTCCTACAATGAGCAGTTCTTC
CDR3aa: CASSILSASYNEQFF

j_gene: TRBJ2-2
abundance: NA
d_gene: NA
v_gene: TRBV29-1
CDR3nt: TGCAGCGTACCACAGGGCTGTGCGAACACCGGGGAGCTGTTTTTT
CDR3aa: CSVPQGCANTGELFF

j_gene: TRBJ1-6
abundance: few
d_gene: NA
v_gene: TRBV9
CDR3nt: TGTGCCAGCAGCGGCCTTAATTCACCCCTCCACTTT
CDR3aa: CASSGLNSPLHF

j_gene: TRBJ2-3
abundance: NA
d_gene: NA
v_gene: TRBV2
CDR3nt: TGTGCCAGCAGTGAAGCCCCCCTGGGTACGCAGTATTTT
CDR3aa: CASSEAPLGTQYF

j_gene: TRBJ1-1
abundance: many
d_gene: TRBD1
v_gene: TRBV19
CDR3nt: TGTGCCGGGATCTTCAGGGGGCAAGCTTTCTTT
CDR3aa: CAGIFRGQAFF

j_gene: TRBJ2-3
abundance: few
d_gene: NA
v_gene: TRBV10-3
CDR3nt: TGTGCCATCAGTGGCCGCGCGTCGGGCGGGAACACAGATACGCAGTATTTT
CDR3aa: CAISGRASGGNTDTQYF

j_gene: TRBJ1-2
abundance: many
d_gene: TRBD1
v_gene: TRBV7-9
CDR3nt: TGTGCCAGCAGCGCAGATGACAGGGAACGGTTCTTC
CDR3aa: CASSADDRERFF

j_gene: TRBJ2-1
abundance: NA
d_gene: NA
v_gene: TRBV6-6
CDR3nt: TGTGCCACCTGGGGCAATGAGCAGCTCTTC
CDR3aa: CATWGNEQLF

j_gene: TRBJ1-1
abundance: NA
d_gene: TRBD1
v_gene: TRBV7-6
CDR3nt: TGTGCCAGCAGCTCCAAGATGACAGGGAGTACTGAAGCTTTCTTT
CDR3aa: CASSSKMTGSTEAFF

j_gene: TRBJ2-7
abundance: many
d_gene: TRBD2
v_gene: TRBV29-1
CDR3nt: TGCAGCGTTGAGAGCGGGAGAACGGGTGAGCAGTACTTC
CDR3aa: CSVESGRTGEQYF

j_gene: TRBJ1-2
abundance: many
d_gene: NA
v_gene: TRBV10-2
CDR3nt: TGCGCCAGCAGTGAGTCCCCGCCCGGCAGATACTCTAACTATGGCTACACCTTC
CDR3aa: CASSESPPGRYSNYGYTF

j_gene: TRBJ1-2
abundance: few
d_gene: NA
v_gene: TRBV2
CDR3nt: TGTGCCAGCAGAGGTAATGGCTACACCTTC
CDR3aa: CASRGNGYTF

j_gene: TRBJ1-6
abundance: NA
d_gene: NA
v_gene: TRBV9
CDR3nt: TGTGCCAGCAGCGTGGGGGGGACACCCCTCCACTTT
CDR3aa: CASSVGGTPLHF

j_gene: TRBJ2-7
abundance: NA
d_gene: TRBD1
v_gene: TRBV25-1
CDR3nt: TGTGCCAGCAGTCCAGGGGGCGCGTTGCCCTCCGAGCAGTACTTC
CDR3aa: CASSPGGALPSEQYF

j_gene: TRBJ1-2
abundance: NA
d_gene: TRBD1
v_gene: TRBV6-5
CDR3nt: TGTGCCAGCAGCCCGGGACAGGGCCCAATCTATGGCTACACCTTC
CDR3aa: CASSPGQGPIYGYTF

j_gene: TRBJ1-5
abundance: NA
d_gene: NA
v_gene: TRBV10-1
CDR3nt: TGCGCCAGCAGTGAGGGCAATCAGCCCCAGCATTTT
CDR3aa: CASSEGNQPQHF

j_gene: TRBJ2-5
abundance: NA
d_gene: TRBD1
v_gene: TRBV18
CDR3nt: TGTGCCAGCTCACCGACAGGGGAACGAAAGACCCAGTACTTC
CDR3aa: CASSPTGERKTQYF

j_gene: TRBJ1-2
abundance: many
d_gene: TRBD1
v_gene: TRBV25-1
CDR3nt: TGTGCCAGCAGTGCTGGGACAGGACCCTATGGCTACACCTTC
CDR3aa: CASSAGTGPYGYTF

j_gene: TRBJ1-3
abundance: many
d_gene: NA
v_gene: TRBV15
CDR3nt: TGTGCCACCAGCAGAGAACGCAACTCTGGAAACACCATATATTTT
CDR3aa: CATSRERNSGNTIYF

j_gene: TRBJ1-1
abundance: few
d_gene: NA
v_gene: TRBV3-1
CDR3nt: TGTGCCAGCAGCCAAGATGTGGATGCAGGAATGAACACTGAAGCTTTCTTT
CDR3aa: CASSQDVDAGMNTEAFF

j_gene: TRBJ1-1
abundance: many
d_gene: NA
v_gene: TRBV6-1
CDR3nt: TGTGCCAGCAGCCCTTGGGGAGGGAACACTGAAGCTTTCTTT
CDR3aa: CASSPWGGNTEAFF

j_gene: TRBJ2-7
abundance: NA
d_gene: NA
v_gene: TRBV27
CDR3nt: TGTGCCAGCAGTTTATCGGGGGGGCCCTACGAGCAGTACTTC
CDR3aa: CASSLSGGPYEQYF

j_gene: TRBJ1-6
abundance: NA
d_gene: NA
v_gene: TRBV2
CDR3nt: TGTGCCAGCAGTGGGGGGGGCAGAGGGAATTCACCCCTCCACTTT
CDR3aa: CASSGGGRGNSPLHF

j_gene: TRBJ1-2
abundance: NA
d_gene: NA
v_gene: TRBV5-1
CDR3nt: TGCGCCAGCAGTAACAACTCCGGTCGCTATGGCTACACCTTC
CDR3aa: CASSNNSGRYGYTF

j_gene: TRBJ1-2
abundance: NA
d_gene: TRBD1
v_gene: TRBV5-1
CDR3nt: TGCGCCAGCAGCCAACCCGGACAGGGGTTCTATGGCTACACCTTC
CDR3aa: CASSQPGQGFYGYTF

j_gene: TRBJ2-3
abundance: NA
d_gene: TRBD2
v_gene: TRBV10-3
CDR3nt: TGTGCCACCGAGTCCGGGACTAGCGGGACAGATACGCAGTATTTT
CDR3aa: CATESGTSGTDTQYF

j_gene: TRBJ1-2
abundance: NA
d_gene: NA
v_gene: TRBV2
CDR3nt: TGTGCCAGCAGTAAAGGGGTGGTCTATGGCTACACCTTC
CDR3aa: CASSKGVVYGYTF

j_gene: TRBJ2-3
abundance: NA
d_gene: TRBD1
v_gene: TRBV15
CDR3nt: TGTGCCACCAGCAGAGATCTCACAGGGGCAGATACGCAGTATTTT
CDR3aa: CATSRDLTGADTQYF

j_gene: TRBJ2-7
abundance: NA
d_gene: TRBD2
v_gene: TRBV25-1
CDR3nt: TGTGCCAGCAGTGAATTGGGAGGGAAGGAGGGCGAGCAGTACTTC
CDR3aa: CASSELGGKEGEQYF

j_gene: TRBJ1-6
abundance: NA
d_gene: NA
v_gene: TRBV15
CDR3nt: TGTGCCACCAGCAGAGACGTGGGGATAAATTCACCCCTCCACTTT
CDR3aa: CATSRDVGINSPLHF

j_gene: TRBJ1-2
abundance: NA
d_gene: NA
v_gene: TRBV6-5
CDR3nt: TGTGCCAGCAGTTACGGGAGCTCTGGAAACACCTTC
CDR3aa: CASSYGSSGNTF

j_gene: TRBJ1-2
abundance: many
d_gene: TRBD1
v_gene: TRBV13
CDR3nt: TGTGCCAGCAGCCATAACCGGGACAGGGACCTCTATGGCTACACCTTC
CDR3aa: CASSHNRDRDLYGYTF

j_gene: TRBJ2-3
abundance: NA
d_gene: TRBD2
v_gene: TRBV10-3
CDR3nt: TGTGCCATCAGCCGACTAGCGGAGTCCACAGATACGCAGTATTTT
CDR3aa: CAISRLAESTDTQYF

j_gene: TRBJ2-7
abundance: many
d_gene: TRBD2
v_gene: TRBV4-1
CDR3nt: TGCGCCAGCAGCCAAGGTATGGCGGGAGACTCCTACGAGCAGTACTTC
CDR3aa: CASSQGMAGDSYEQYF

j_gene: TRBJ1-6
abundance: NA
d_gene: TRBD1
v_gene: TRBV20-1
CDR3nt: TGCAGTGCTAGAGGGACAGGATATAATTCACCCCTCCACTTT
CDR3aa: CSARGTGYNSPLHF

j_gene: TRBJ1-1
abundance: NA
d_gene: NA
v_gene: TRBV20-1
CDR3nt: TGCAGTGCTAGAAGTGGTAGCACTGAAGCTTTCTTT
CDR3aa: CSARSGSTEAFF

j_gene: TRBJ2-7
abundance: NA
d_gene: NA
v_gene: TRBV3-1
CDR3nt: TGTGCCAGCAGCCAAGATCGCGCCACAAGCTACGAGCAGTACTTC
CDR3aa: CASSQDRATSYEQYF

j_gene: TRBJ2-1
abundance: many
d_gene: TRBD2
v_gene: TRBV29-1
CDR3nt: TGCAGCGTGGGGACTAGCGGGAATGAGCAGTTCTTC
CDR3aa: CSVGTSGNEQFF

j_gene: TRBJ1-2
abundance: NA
d_gene: NA
v_gene: TRBV12-3/TRBV12-4
CDR3nt: TGTGCCAGCGTAGTAATGGGGGCGAGCCTTGGTGGCTACACCTTC
CDR3aa: CASVVMGASLGGYTF

j_gene: TRBJ2-7
abundance: many
d_gene: NA
v_gene: TRBV12-3/TRBV12-4
CDR3nt: TGTGCCAGCAGTTATGATCACTACGAGCAGTACTTC
CDR3aa: CASSYDHYEQYF

j_gene: TRBJ1-5
abundance: many
d_gene: NA
v_gene: TRBV10-2
CDR3nt: TGCGCCAGCAGTGAGGACGGAAGCAATCAGCCCCAGCATTTT
CDR3aa: CASSEDGSNQPQHF

j_gene: TRBJ1-5
abundance: NA
d_gene: NA
v_gene: TRBV10-2
CDR3nt: TGCGCCAGCAGTGTAGGAGGGGGGACCCAGCATTTT
CDR3aa: CASSVGGGTQHF

j_gene: TRBJ2-1
abundance: NA
d_gene: NA
v_gene: TRBV7-6
CDR3nt: TGTGCCAGCAGCTTATCAGTTCGCAATGAGCAGTTCTTC
CDR3aa: CASSLSVRNEQFF

j_gene: TRBJ2-1
abundance: NA
d_gene: NA
v_gene: TRBV10-3
CDR3nt: TGTGCCATCAGTGAAATGAATAGCAGGGGAGACCTTCGTAATGAGCAGTTCTTC
CDR3aa: CAISEMNSRGDLRNEQFF